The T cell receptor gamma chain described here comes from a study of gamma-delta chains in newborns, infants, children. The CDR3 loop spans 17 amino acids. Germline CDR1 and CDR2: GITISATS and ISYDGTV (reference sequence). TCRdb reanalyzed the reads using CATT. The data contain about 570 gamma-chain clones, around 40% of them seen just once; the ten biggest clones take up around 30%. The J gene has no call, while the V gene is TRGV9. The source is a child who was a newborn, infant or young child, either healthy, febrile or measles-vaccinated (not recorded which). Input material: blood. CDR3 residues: CALWEIKQEVGKKIKVF. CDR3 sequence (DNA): TGTGCCTTGTGGGAGATTAAGCAAGAGGTGGGCAAAAAAATAAAGGTCTTT.